The T cell receptor beta chain under discussion was sequenced for a study of blood T cell repertoires in COVID-19. Trimming cost V 3 bases and J 7 bases; bases outside gene matches: 6. This CDR3 is 15 amino acids long. Germline-derived CDR1 and CDR2 are KGHDR and SFDVKD. Original analysis: By means of reference gene primer amplification, nucleated cell counts were estimated. Profiling relied on immunoSEQ multiplex PCR, and the TCRdb table lists in-frame clones only, not all of them. The V and J calls and clone size are taken from that table; D and trimming were inferred from the DNA. The table lists 250,000 to 350,000 clones, around 86% of them singletons, with about 3% in the top ten.

The sequenced sample was peripheral blood. This chain uses TRBV24-1 with TRBJ1-4; 8 bases map to TRBD1. This sequence originates from a woman aged 25 to 45 with active or convalescent COVID-19. The CDR3 protein is CATSDARGQGEKLFF. The CDR3 nucleotides read TGTGCCACCAGTGATGCCAGGGGGCAGGGTGAAAAACTGTTTTTT.